Below are 32 T cell receptor beta chains sequenced from a single sample in a study of blood T cells in healthy people across ages. It was with a sample-barcoded 5' primer and a J-beta primer mix that a second PCR of roughly 7 to 12 cycles was run. MiXCR, run by TCRdb on the 5' RACE reads, gives a single entry per CDR3 protein. The sample lists around 970,000 distinct CDR3 sequences, roughly 51% occurring once. The specimen sequenced was blood. The receptors derive from a woman aged 55 to 70 in good health.

This clonotype was picked up a small number of times. V usage is TRBV11-2 and J usage is TRBJ2-7; weak D call: TRBD1 (6 bases). The J call may not be correct, given that the DNA end is closer to TRBJ2-4. The length of the CDR3 is 15 residues. CDR1 and CDR2 (germline): SGHAT, FQNNGV. The CDR3 loop is CASSLPTQGVVIQYF. CDR3 nucleotides: TGTGCCAGCAGCTTACCGACACAGGGAGTGGTCATTCAGTACTTC.

This chain uses TRBV11-2 with TRBJ2-1; 9 nucleotides match TRBD2. Gene TRBJ2-7 matches the end of the DNA better, so the J call may be wrong. The germline V gene has CDR1 SGHAT and CDR2 FQNNGV. This CDR3 is built from 21 residues. The CDR3 sequence: CASSRQLAASGTSNSYNEQYF. Written as DNA, the CDR3 is TGTGCCAGCAGCAGGCAGCTGGCAGCTAGCGGGACCTCGAATTCCTACAATGAGCAGTACTTC.

This clonotype was seen at least ten times. V and J are TRBV20-1 and TRBJ2-7; 14 bases fit TRBD2. Unmatched junction bases numbered 8, after V lost 6 bases and J lost 4 bases. The CDR3 runs to 15 residues. Germline CDR1 is DFQATT and CDR2 is SNEGSKA (reference sequence). The CDR3 loop is CSARLAGGSRYEQYF. In DNA, the CDR3 is TGCAGTGCGAGACTAGCGGGAGGGTCGCGGTACGAGCAGTACTTC.

V usage is TRBV6-2 or TRBV6-3 and J usage is TRBJ2-2; no firm D call. Germline V CDR1 and CDR2: MNHEY, SVGEGT. This CDR3 has 15 amino acids. The V end lost 10 bases, the J end lost 1 base, and 16 bases lay between the germline ends. The CDR3 DNA is TGTGCCACAAATCGACTGGGAATGAACACCGGGGAGCTGTTTTTT. This encodes CATNRLGMNTGELFF.

At least ten counts were recorded for this clonotype. V and J are TRBV12-3 or TRBV12-4 and TRBJ2-3, with D unclear. The CDR3 length is 13 residues. V shed 3 bases and J shed 5 bases, with 9 bases lying between them. The CDR3 DNA sequence: TGTGCCAGCAGTTTGGGTCGCAGAGATACGCAGTATTTT. Encoded protein: CASSLGRRDTQYF.

J is TRBJ2-5 and V is TRBV10-3; D not certain. Germline loops: CDR1 ENHRY, CDR2 SYGVKD. CDR3 length: 15 residues. The V and J ends lost 5 bases and 1 base respectively, with 14 bases between them. The CDR3 sequence is CAISSPVAAQETQYF. The CDR3 coding sequence is TGTGCCATCAGTTCCCCCGTGGCTGCCCAAGAGACCCAGTACTTC.

This clonotype was recorded a few times. The chain carries TRBV10-3 and TRBJ2-3, with D unclear. The germline CDR1 and CDR2 sequences are ENHRY and SYGVKD. The CDR3 loop spans 12 amino acids. V gave up 5 bases and J gave up 3 bases, with 6 bases separating them. DNA of the CDR3: TGTGCCATCAGTCAACAGACAGATACGCAGTATTTT. Protein product: CAISQQTDTQYF.

The gene calls are TRBV28 and TRBJ2-5, with 11 bases matching TRBD2. The V segment lost 5 bases and the J segment 5 bases; nucleotides outside the gene matches: 10. Germline V gene sequence: CDR1 MDHEN, CDR2 SYDVKM. The CDR3 runs 16 residues. CDR3 nucleotide sequence: TGTGCCAGCAGTCTAGAACTAGCGGGAGTTGGGGAGACCCAGTACTTC. Its protein product is CASSLELAGVGETQYF.

The rearrangement joins TRBV7-8 to TRBJ2-1; D could derive from TRBD1 or TRBD2 (7 bases each). The V gene's germline CDR1 is SGHVS and CDR2 FQNEAQ. The ends were cut back, 5 bases at V and 7 bases at J, with 18 bases in the middle. The CDR3 sequence is 15 residues long. The CDR3 protein is CASSQGGGVGNEQFF. CDR3 bases: TGTGCCAGCAGCCAGGGGGGAGGGGTTGGGAATGAGCAGTTCTTC.

The chain employs TRBV6-5 and TRBJ1-3, with D unclear. V was pared by 6 bases and J by 3 bases, with 12 bases between. Germline-derived CDR1 and CDR2 are MNHEY and SVGAGI. The CDR3 is 14 amino acids. CDR3 region: CASSYKFGGNTIYF. The CDR3 DNA sequence: TGTGCCAGCAGCTACAAGTTCGGTGGAAACACCATATATTTT.

This chain connects TRBV20-1 to TRBJ1-5; possibly TRBD1 for D (6 bases). The V end was cut by 6 bases, the J end by 10 bases, with 28 bases between. The CDR3 is 16 residues long. The germline V gene has CDR1 DFQATT and CDR2 SNEGSKA (reference sequence). CDR3: CSARGAAATGKDPQHF. Here the CDR3 DNA reads TGCAGTGCCAGGGGAGCGGCAGCCACAGGCAAGGATCCCCAGCATTTT.

The chain is built from TRBV11-2 and TRBJ2-4; TRBD2 matches 10 bases. The V and J ends lost 3 bases and 3 bases, in that order; junction bases with no gene match: 2. This CDR3 is 15 amino acids long. The germline gives CDR1 SGHAT, CDR2 FQNNGV. The CDR3 here is CASSFQREGKNIQYF. The CDR3 bases are TGTGCCAGCAGCTTCCAGCGGGAGGGCAAAAACATTCAGTACTTC. Full variable domain (missing parts from reference TRBV11-2 and TRBJ2-4): EAGVAQSPRYKIIEKRQSVAFWCNPISGHATLYWYQQILGQGPKLLIQFQNNGVVDDSQLPKDRFSAERLKGVDSTLKIQPAKLEDSAVYLCASSFQREGKNIQYFGAGTRLSVL.

The chain recombines TRBV20-1 with TRBJ2-5; 8 bases fit TRBD2. Unmatched junction bases numbered 4, after V lost 0 bases and J lost 1 base. The CDR3 runs to 15 residues. Per germline, CDR1 DFQATT and CDR2 SNEGSKA (reference sequence). The DNA of the CDR3 is TGCAGTGCTAGAGATCTAGCGGGCTCCCAAGAGACCCAGTACTTC. Protein: CSARDLAGSQETQYF.

This clonotype was counted a few times. The V and J genes are TRBV18 and TRBJ2-3, with 9 bases matching TRBD2. Germline-derived CDR1 and CDR2 are KGHSH and LQKENI. V shed 3 bases, J shed 3 bases, and the junction held 13 bases outside the gene matches. The CDR3 loop spans 18 amino acids. In nucleotides, the CDR3 is TGTGCCAGCTCACCGTTAGCGGGAGTAGGTCAAGGAACAGATACGCAGTATTTT. Residues: CASSPLAGVGQGTDTQYF.

The rearrangement links TRBV13 to TRBJ2-1; 8 positions match TRBD2. In germline, CDR1 is PRHDT, CDR2 FYEKMQ (reference sequence). The J segment lost 7 bases and the V segment lost 2 bases, leaving 7 bases of the junction unmatched. The CDR3 runs to 15 residues. The CDR3 spells CASSLRGGRRNEQFF. CDR3 DNA: TGTGCCAGCAGCTTACGCGGCGGGAGGAGGAATGAGCAGTTCTTC.

The chain links TRBV6-6 to TRBJ1-1; D call uncertain. The CDR3 extends over 12 amino acids. Germline V gene sequence: CDR1 MNHNY, CDR2 SVGAGI (reference sequence). V was pared by 7 bases and J by 5 bases, with 11 bases between. The DNA of the CDR3 is TGTGCCAGCACCAAATGGAGGACTGAAGCTTTCTTT. Translating it yields CASTKWRTEAFF.

The sample holds a few counts of this clonotype. The chain has TRBV6-1 and TRBJ2-3; TRBD1 matches at 7 bases. V was clipped by 6 bases and J by 2 bases; unmatched bases: 8. This CDR3 is built from 15 residues. Germline V gives CDR1 MNHNS, CDR2 SASEGT. The CDR3 region has the DNA TGTGCCAGCAGCTCCAGGACAGGCAACACAGATACGCAGTATTTT. Protein: CASSSRTGNTDTQYF.

This chain connects TRBV13 to TRBJ2-2; 8 bases line up with TRBD2. V lost 5 bases, J lost 4 bases, and 9 bases stayed unmatched. This CDR3 region has 16 residues. Germline CDR1 PRHDT, CDR2 FYEKMQ (reference sequence). CDR3 sequence (DNA): TGTGCCAGCAGCAAGAAGCGGGAGTCTGTCACCGGGGAGCTGTTTTTT. Amino acid sequence: CASSKKRESVTGELFF.

V and J are TRBV7-2 and TRBJ2-1, with 8 bases matching TRBD2. Trimming cost V 4 bases and J 0 bases; bases outside gene matches: 11. The length of the CDR3 is 18 residues. CDR1 SGHTA and CDR2 FQGNSA come from the germline V gene. This chain's CDR3 is CASSYPRGGGSSYNEQFF. The CDR3 DNA reads as TGTGCCAGCAGCTATCCCCGGGGGGGAGGGAGCTCCTACAATGAGCAGTTCTTC.

The chain is built from TRBV11-3 and TRBJ2-3; D is uncertain. V was shortened by 3 bases and J by 1 base, with 11 bases between the two germline ends. Per the germline V gene, CDR1 is SGHNT and CDR2 is YENEEA. The CDR3 runs 15 residues. In nucleotides, the CDR3 is TGTGCCAGCAGCTTCTCCTCCTCTGGCACAGATACGCAGTATTTT. It translates to CASSFSSSGTDTQYF.

This sequence joins TRBV12-3 or TRBV12-4 and TRBJ2-5; D is perhaps TRBD2 (5 bases). Trimming took off 6 bases at V and 2 bases at J, with 16 bases between the two ends. The CDR3 has 15 residues. In nucleotides, the CDR3 is TGTGCCAGCAGGTTACAACCCGGACTTCAAGAGACCCAGTACTTC. Residues: CASRLQPGLQETQYF.

Only a few counts were recorded for this clonotype. This chain connects TRBV29-1 to TRBJ2-7, with D unresolved. Germline lookup yields CDR1 SQVTM and CDR2 ANQGSEA. There are 13 residues in the CDR3. V shed 4 bases and J shed 3 bases, with 13 bases lying between them. CDR3 region: CSVGWLNNYEQYF. In DNA, the CDR3 is TGCAGCGTTGGGTGGCTCAACAACTACGAGCAGTACTTC.

The gene calls are TRBV6-2 or TRBV6-3 and TRBJ1-5, with no clear D. The CDR3 contains 14 residues. V was clipped by 7 bases and J by 0 bases, with 10 bases between them. Germline lookup yields CDR1 MNHEY and CDR2 SVGEGT. CDR3 sequence: CASTQTYSNQPQHF. The CDR3 DNA reads TGTGCCAGCACCCAAACTTATAGCAATCAGCCCCAGCATTTT.

V is TRBV9 and J is TRBJ2-3; no firm D call. The CDR3 is 14 amino acids. CDR1 SGDLS and CDR2 YYNGEE come from the germline V gene. Trimming cost V 0 bases and J 6 bases, with 11 bases left between them. In DNA form, the CDR3 reads TGTGCCAGCAGCGTAGCTCCAAGCGCGGATACGCAGTATTTT. Translated: CASSVAPSADTQYF.

This clonotype was observed a handful of times. This chain links TRBV2 with TRBJ1-2; D is perhaps TRBD1 (5 bases). The CDR3 consists of 13 residues. Germline V gene sequence: CDR1 SNHLY, CDR2 FYNNEI. The V end lost 0 bases, the J end lost 7 bases, and 9 bases lay between the germline ends. The CDR3 nucleotides are TGTGCCAGCAGTGAAGCGCGAGGGGTTGGCTACACCTTC. Translation gives CASSEARGVGYTF.

This clonotype was seen a few times. The chain recombines TRBV9 with TRBJ2-5; the D call may be TRBD1 or TRBD2 (6 bases each). The germline V and J ends were trimmed by 1 base and 2 bases, with 12 bases remaining between them. In germline, CDR1 is SGDLS, CDR2 YYNGEE. The CDR3 runs to 15 residues. The CDR3 DNA is TGTGCCAGCAGCGTATACGGGGGACAACAAGAGACCCAGTACTTC. Translated: CASSVYGGQQETQYF.

This chain joins TRBV5-1 and TRBJ2-7; no reliable D call. There are 14 residues in the CDR3. Per the germline V gene, CDR1 is SGHRS and CDR2 is YFSETQ. With 4 bases removed from V and 6 bases from J, the gap between germline ends came to 17 bases. The CDR3 sequence is CASSRNPPLGEQYF. The CDR3 DNA follows: TGCGCCAGCAGCCGTAATCCTCCTTTGGGCGAGCAGTACTTC.

This clonotype was seen more than once but under ten times. The chain recombines TRBV29-1 with TRBJ2-5, with D tentatively TRBD1 (6 bases). The assigned J gene may be wrong: the sequence end matches TRBJ2-7 better. Germline V CDR1 and CDR2: SQVTM, ANQGSEA. This CDR3 is built from 12 residues. CDR3 region: CSVEAGAYEQYF. The CDR3 nucleotides read TGCAGCGTTGAGGCAGGGGCGTACGAGCAGTACTTC.

The V call is TRBV5-6, the J call TRBJ1-2; D unclear. The CDR3 has 12 residues. The germline V gene has CDR1 SGHDT and CDR2 YYEEEE. The V end was cut by 4 bases, the J end by 5 bases, with 9 bases between. The CDR3 region is CASSQEAYGYTF. In nucleotides, the CDR3 is TGTGCCAGCAGCCAAGAGGCGTATGGCTACACCTTC.

Only a few counts were recorded for this clonotype. The gene calls are TRBV6-6 and TRBJ2-5; D is unclear. The CDR3 length is 16 residues. V was shortened by 0 bases and J by 2 bases, with 13 bases between the two germline ends. Germline V gene lookup returns CDR1 MNHNY and CDR2 SVGAGI (reference sequence). The CDR3 loop is CASSYSKGTGQETQYF. The CDR3 DNA follows: TGTGCCAGCAGTTACTCGAAGGGAACGGGTCAAGAGACCCAGTACTTC.

The V call is TRBV6-6, the J call TRBJ1-1; possibly TRBD1 for D (5 bases). CDR3 length: 12 amino acids. Deletions cut 6 bases from V and 4 bases from J, with 9 bases between. Germline V gene data show CDR1 as MNHNY and CDR2 as SVGAGI (reference sequence). Written as DNA, the CDR3 is TGTGCCAGCAGGTCGGGGGTCACTGAAGCTTTCTTT. It codes for CASRSGVTEAFF.

The rearrangement links TRBV12-3 or TRBV12-4 to TRBJ2-7; possibly TRBD1 for D (6 bases). The J call could be wrong; TRBJ2-5 is a better fit for the DNA end. This CDR3 contains 14 residues. The CDR3 protein is CASSYGQTEETQYF. In nucleotides, the CDR3 is TGTGCCAGCAGTTACGGACAGACTGAAGAGACCCAGTACTTC.